The T cell receptor beta chain described here comes from a study of cytomegalovirus exposure and HLA in healthy donors. Findings of the study overall: TCR beta sequences reportedly predicted the HLA-A and HLA-B alleles of most subjects accurately. Across donors, sequencing depth was assumed by presence/absence analyses to be roughly uniform.

Primers: 60 Vbeta forward and 13 Jbeta reverse. TCRdb's table, derived via immunoSEQ multiplex PCR, lists solely in-frame clones and lacks some. The sample lists about 110,000 clones, 82% occurring once. The CDR3 has 12 residues. Germline V lookup: CDR1 SGHVS, CDR2 FNYEAQ. Trimming cost V 1 base and J 8 bases; bases outside gene matches: 1. As to this clone: Its antigen remains unidentified.

The genes are TRBV7-6 and TRBJ1-2; 7 nucleotides match TRBD1. The origin of this receptor is a woman aged 18-30 years in good health and CMV-seronegative. What was sequenced was PBMCs. CDR3 residues: CASSLGQGGYTF. DNA of the CDR3: TGTGCCAGCAGCTTAGGACAGGGAGGCTACACCTTC. The whole variable domain, remainder taken from reference TRBV7-6 and TRBJ1-2, is GAGVSQSPRYKVTKRGQDVALRCDPISGHVSLYWYRQALGQGPEFLTYFNYEAQQDKSGLPNDRFSAERPEGSISTLTIQRTEQRDSAMYRCASSLGQGGYTFGSGTRLTVV.